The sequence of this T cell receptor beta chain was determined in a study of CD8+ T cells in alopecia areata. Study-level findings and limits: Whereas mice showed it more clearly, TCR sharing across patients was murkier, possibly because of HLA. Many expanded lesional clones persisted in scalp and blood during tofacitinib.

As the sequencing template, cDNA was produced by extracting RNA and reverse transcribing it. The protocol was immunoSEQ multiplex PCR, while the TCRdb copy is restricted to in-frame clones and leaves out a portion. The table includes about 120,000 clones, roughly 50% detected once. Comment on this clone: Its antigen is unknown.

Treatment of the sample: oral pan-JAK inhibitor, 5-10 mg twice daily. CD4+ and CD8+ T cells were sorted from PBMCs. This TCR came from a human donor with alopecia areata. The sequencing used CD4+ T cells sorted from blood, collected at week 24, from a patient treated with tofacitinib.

The CDR3 DNA is TGTGCCAGTAGTCTACAGGGGCCGTACGAGCAGTACTTC. Protein: CASSLQGPYEQYF. This sequence joins TRBV19 and TRBJ2-7; TRBD1 matches 7 bases. This CDR3 has 13 amino acids. Trimming at V came to 5 bases and at J to 4 bases, leaving 5 bases not matched to a gene. Germline V gene data show CDR1 as LNHDA and CDR2 as SQIVND (reference sequence). Supplemented by reference TRBV19 and TRBJ2-7, the full variable domain reads DGGITQSPKYLFRKEGQNVTLSCEQNLNHDAMYWYRQDPGQGLRLIYYSQIVNDFQKGDIAEGYSVSREKKESFPLTVTSAQKNPTAFYLCASSLQGPYEQYFGPGTRLTVT.